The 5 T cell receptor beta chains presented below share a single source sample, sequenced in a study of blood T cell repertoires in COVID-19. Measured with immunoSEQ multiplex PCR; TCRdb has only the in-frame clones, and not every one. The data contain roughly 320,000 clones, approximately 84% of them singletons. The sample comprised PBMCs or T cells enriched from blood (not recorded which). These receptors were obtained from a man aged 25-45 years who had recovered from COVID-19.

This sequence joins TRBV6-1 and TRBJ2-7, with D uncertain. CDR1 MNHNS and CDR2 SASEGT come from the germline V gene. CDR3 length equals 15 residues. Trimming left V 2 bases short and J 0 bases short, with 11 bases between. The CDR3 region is CASSEPAANSYEQYF. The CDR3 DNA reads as TGTGCCAGCAGTGAACCGGCAGCGAACTCCTACGAGCAGTACTTC.

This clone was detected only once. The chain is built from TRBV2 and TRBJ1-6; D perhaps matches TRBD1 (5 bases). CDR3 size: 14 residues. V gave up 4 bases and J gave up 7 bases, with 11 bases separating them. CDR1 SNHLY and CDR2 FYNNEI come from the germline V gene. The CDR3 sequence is CASSAGGPNSPLHF. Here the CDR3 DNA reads TGTGCCAGCAGTGCGGGGGGACCCAATTCACCCCTCCACTTT.

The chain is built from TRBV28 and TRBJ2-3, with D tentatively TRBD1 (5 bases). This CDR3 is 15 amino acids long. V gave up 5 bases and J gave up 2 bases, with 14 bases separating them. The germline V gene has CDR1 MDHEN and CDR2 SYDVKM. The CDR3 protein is CASSSGAGHTDTQYF. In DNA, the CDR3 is TGTGCCAGCAGTAGTGGGGCCGGACACACAGATACGCAGTATTTT.

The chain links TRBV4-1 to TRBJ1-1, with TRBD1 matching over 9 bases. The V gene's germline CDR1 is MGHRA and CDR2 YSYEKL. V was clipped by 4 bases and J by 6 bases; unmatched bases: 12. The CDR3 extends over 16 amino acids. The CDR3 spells CASSPTEDRGRSEAFF. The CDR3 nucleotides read TGCGCCAGCAGCCCGACCGAGGACAGGGGCCGCTCTGAAGCTTTCTTT.

The CDR3 DNA follows: TGTGCCAGCAGCTTAGTTGGCGGGAGCGCTTGGCATGAGCAGTTCTTC. Residues: CASSLVGGSAWHEQFF. This chain joins TRBV11-2 and TRBJ2-1; 7 bases map to TRBD2. Unmatched junction bases numbered 11, after V lost 1 base and J lost 8 bases. The CDR3 has 16 amino acids. Germline CDR1 reads SGHAT; CDR2 reads FQNNGV.